These T cell receptor beta chains were read from a single sample in a study of T cell responses to AZD1222 COVID-19 vaccine. TCRdb's table, derived via immunoSEQ multiplex PCR, lists solely in-frame clones and lacks some. The sample gives approximately 70,000 clones, about 85% of which show up once; around 21% is in the top ten. The sample here was peripheral blood, taken on day 0 of AZD1222 vaccination. The source is an adult in good health. Both conserved end residues are part of each CDR3. A D gene is named only where the DNA matches it firmly. A clone size is listed for some rows: how often the clone was seen (once, few, many), or a class if it is expanded.

v_call	d_call	clone_size	j_call	cdr3_aa	cdr3_nt
TRBV27	-	-	TRBJ1-1	CASSLSAGRGNTEAFF	TGTGCCAGCAGTTTAAGCGCAGGGCGGGGGAACACTGAAGCTTTCTTT
TRBV12-3/TRBV12-4	-	-	TRBJ1-1	CASSSQGTEAFF	TGTGCCAGCAGTTCTCAGGGCACTGAAGCTTTCTTT
TRBV18	TRBD1	-	TRBJ1-3	CASSQGGGQARGNTIYF	TGTGCCAGCTCCCAGGGAGGGGGACAGGCTCGCGGAAACACCATATATTTT
TRBV21-1	-	-	TRBJ2-7	CASSLRSCEQYF	TGTGCCAGCAGCTTACGATCGTGCGAGCAGTACTTC
TRBV5-1	TRBD2	-	TRBJ2-1	CASSFAGGSSYNEQFF	TGCGCCAGCAGCTTCGCGGGAGGGAGCTCCTACAATGAGCAGTTCTTC
TRBV3-1/TRBV3-2	-	-	TRBJ2-7	CASSPTKRAREQYF	TGTGCCAGCAGCCCAACTAAGAGGGCGCGAGAGCAGTACTTC
TRBV6-7	-	-	TRBJ2-5	CACGARARETQYF	TGTGCCTGTGGAGCCAGGGCGCGAGAGACCCAGTACTTC
TRBV19	-	-	TRBJ1-4	CASSMAGATNEKLFF	TGTGCCAGTAGTATGGCCGGCGCAACTAATGAAAAACTGTTTTTT
TRBV6-2/TRBV6-3	-	-	TRBJ1-1	CASSYSWGPTEAFF	TGTGCCAGCAGTTACTCTTGGGGGCCCACTGAAGCTTTCTTT
TRBV30	-	-	TRBJ1-6	CAWKWGRNRNSPLHF	TGTGCCTGGAAATGGGGGCGCAACAGAAATTCACCCCTCCACTTT
TRBV27	-	-	TRBJ1-6	CASSLSPYRTYNSPLHF	TGTGCCAGCAGTTTATCGCCTTACAGGACGTATAATTCACCCCTCCACTTT
TRBV6-5	-	-	TRBJ2-3	CASSWGDFTDTQYF	TGTGCCAGCAGTTGGGGCGATTTCACAGATACGCAGTATTTT
TRBV7-9	TRBD2	-	TRBJ2-3	CASSTGLAGATDTQYF	TGTGCCAGCAGCACGGGACTAGCGGGAGCCACAGATACGCAGTATTTT
TRBV27	-	-	TRBJ2-7	CASSHVGNRDLIF	TGTGCCAGCAGCCATGTGGGGAACCGGGACCTTATATTC
TRBV28	-	few	TRBJ2-2	CASTSGQNTGELFF	TGTGCCAGCACCTCGGGACAGAACACCGGGGAGCTGTTTTTT
TRBV6-5	-	-	TRBJ1-1	CASRSSNRMGRAFF	TGTGCCAGCAGGTCAAGTAACAGGATGGGGAGAGCTTTCTTT